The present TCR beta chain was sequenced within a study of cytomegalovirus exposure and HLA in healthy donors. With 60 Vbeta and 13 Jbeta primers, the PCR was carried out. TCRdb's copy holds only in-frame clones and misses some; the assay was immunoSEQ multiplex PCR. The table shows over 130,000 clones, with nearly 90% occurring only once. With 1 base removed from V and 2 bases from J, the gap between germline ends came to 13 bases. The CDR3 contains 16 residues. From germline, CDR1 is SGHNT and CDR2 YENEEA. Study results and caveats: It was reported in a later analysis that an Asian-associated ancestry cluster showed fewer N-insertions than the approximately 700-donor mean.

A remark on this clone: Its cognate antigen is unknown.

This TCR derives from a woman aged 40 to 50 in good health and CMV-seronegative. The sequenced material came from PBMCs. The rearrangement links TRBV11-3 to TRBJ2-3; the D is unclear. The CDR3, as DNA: TGTGCCAGCAGCTTAGTGGTCGGCGGAATCACAGATACGCAGTATTTT. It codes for CASSLVVGGITDTQYF.